These 21 T cell receptor beta chains were all obtained from the same sample, sequenced in a study of monozygotic twins with inflammatory bowel disease. TCRdb re-called the 5' RACE reads and catalogs CDR3 proteins one per entry, DNA excluded. With 150,000 to 200,000 distinct CDR3 sequences in the sample, the ten largest clones hold approximately 7.4%. Sequenced input: blood. These receptors were obtained from a human donor with ulcerative colitis or Crohn's disease, or a healthy co-twin of an affected twin (not recorded which).

The chain links TRBV7-9 to TRBJ1-6; TCRdb proposes TRBD1, but this gene call is untestable without DNA. The CDR3 runs 14 residues. Germline loops: CDR1 SEHNR, CDR2 FQNEAQ (reference sequence). The CDR3 reads CASSARDRGSPLHF.

This chain's CDR3 is CSARDFTSGSLNEQFF. V gene TRBV20-1 combines with J gene TRBJ2-1; TCRdb's D call, TRBD2, is unchecked because there is no DNA. CDR1 DFQATT and CDR2 SNEGSKA come from the germline V gene (reference sequence). This CDR3 is 16 amino acids long.

The gene calls are TRBV12-3 or TRBV12-4 and TRBJ2-7; the D call from TCRdb, TRBD2, cannot be confirmed without DNA. This CDR3 contains 15 residues. CDR3 protein: CASSTTSARSYEQYF.

CDR3 in amino acids: CASSLLPVERGNQPQHF. This rearrangement joins TRBV5-1 to TRBJ1-5. This CDR3 spans 17 amino acids. Germline V CDR1 and CDR2: SGHRS, YFSETQ.

J is TRBJ2-3 and V is TRBV5-1. Germline V lookup: CDR1 SGHRS, CDR2 YFSETQ. CDR3 length: 15 amino acids. The CDR3: CASSLPKRLKDTQYF.

This chain joins TRBV5-1 and TRBJ2-2. The CDR3 loop spans 15 amino acids. Germline CDR1 is SGHRS and CDR2 is YFSETQ. CDR3 region: CASSLVTSDTGELFF.

The chain uses TRBV24-1 and TRBJ2-1; TCRdb's assignment of TRBD1 cannot be checked, as there is no DNA. Looked up from germline, CDR1 is KGHDR and CDR2 is SFDVKD. The CDR3 is made up of 13 amino acids. The CDR3 loop reads CATSDYRDSEQFF.

The CDR3 reads CSVDYSNYGYAF. This sequence joins TRBV29-1 and TRBJ1-2. The CDR3 is 12 residues long. Germline assignment: CDR1 SQVTM and CDR2 ANQGSEA.

V gene TRBV30 combines with J gene TRBJ2-2. This CDR3 spans 11 amino acids. In germline, CDR1 is GTSNPN, CDR2 SVGIG (reference sequence). The CDR3: CAWRRSGELFF.

The chain joins TRBV10-3 to TRBJ2-5; TCRdb designates TRBD2, a call that cannot be tested without DNA. Looked up from germline, CDR1 is ENHRY and CDR2 is SYGVKD. The CDR3 runs 16 residues. This chain's CDR3 is CAISVGLAGGEETQYF.

V is TRBV10-2 and J is TRBJ2-1; TCRdb names TRBD2, which stays unverified in the absence of DNA. Germline CDR1 is WSHSY and CDR2 is SAAADI. There are 14 residues in the CDR3. CDR3 sequence: CASSAAGGPHEQFF.

The V gene is TRBV7-2, the J gene TRBJ2-3; there is no DNA to check the TCRdb D call of TRBD2. This CDR3 is 14 amino acids long. The germline CDR1 and CDR2 sequences are SGHTA and FQGNSA. The CDR3 protein is CASSKGLAANTQYF.

V usage is TRBV2 and J usage is TRBJ2-5. There are 14 residues in the CDR3. From germline, CDR1 is SNHLY and CDR2 FYNNEI. The CDR3 sequence: CASSRRAGVETQYF.

The CDR3 here is CASSHQGGLTSTDTQYF. This chain connects TRBV13 to TRBJ2-3; the D gene TCRdb calls, TRBD2, cannot be checked with no DNA. CDR1 and CDR2 from the germline V gene are PRHDT and FYEKMQ (reference sequence). The CDR3 length is 17 residues.

The chain has TRBV10-3 and TRBJ2-1; TCRdb returns TRBD1, unconfirmable since there is no DNA. Germline V gene lookup returns CDR1 ENHRY and CDR2 SYGVKD. The CDR3 totals 15 residues. CDR3 protein: CAIGLGEPPLNEQFF.

The chain couples TRBV5-4 to TRBJ2-7; there is no DNA to check the TCRdb D call of TRBD2. CDR1 and CDR2 from the germline V gene are SGHNT and YYREEE (reference sequence). There are 13 residues in the CDR3. This CDR3 is CASSLETSGEQYF. Using reference TRBV5-4 and TRBJ2-7 for the parts outside the CDR3, the full variable domain is ETGVTQSPTHLIKTRGQQVTLRCSSQSGHNTVSWYQQALGQGPQFIFQYYREEENGRGNFPPRFSGLQFPNYSSELNVNALELDDSALYLCASSLETSGEQYFGPGTRLTVT.

The chain joins TRBV18 to TRBJ2-1; TCRdb's D call, TRBD1, is unchecked because there is no DNA. This CDR3 contains 17 residues. Looked up from germline, CDR1 is KGHSH and CDR2 is LQKENI. CDR3 amino acids: CASSLDLGRSSYNEQFF.

The gene calls are TRBV12-3 or TRBV12-4 and TRBJ1-2. CDR3 length: 14 amino acids. CDR3: CASSLRRWNYGYTF.

CDR3: CAISVQGINTEAFF. The V gene is TRBV10-3, the J gene TRBJ1-1; the D gene TCRdb calls, TRBD1, cannot be checked with no DNA. Germline CDR1 and CDR2: ENHRY and SYGVKD. This CDR3 spans 14 amino acids.

V usage is TRBV28 and J usage is TRBJ2-5. Germline V gene sequence: CDR1 MDHEN, CDR2 SYDVKM. This CDR3 contains 15 residues. The CDR3 loop is CASSFLGRDEETQYF.

The chain is built from TRBV7-9 and TRBJ1-1; TCRdb's D call of TRBD1 is untestable without DNA. CDR3 length equals 15 residues. Germline CDR1 reads SEHNR; CDR2 reads FQNEAQ (reference sequence). The CDR3 is CASSLLQGGKTEAFF.